This T cell receptor beta chain was sequenced in a study of beta chain features in type 1 diabetes. Study-wide results and caveats: Type 1 diabetes patients showed a moderate but significant shortening of TCRB CDR3s in all four CD4+ subsets.

In regard to this clone: Its specificity is not known.

Per germline, CDR1 SGHNT and CDR2 YYREEE (reference sequence). V lost 4 bases and J lost 0, with 10 bases in between. The CDR3 sequence is 14 residues long. Expressed TCRB transcripts were sequenced after all isolated RNA was converted to cDNA. Assay: immunoSEQ multiplex PCR; the TCRdb copy retains only in-frame clones and omits some. The repertoire consists of about 410,000 clones, with more than 11% occurring once and the leading ten covering 0.035% to 0.045%. Specimen: naive CD4+ T cells from blood. The rearrangement links TRBV5-4 to TRBJ1-1; D gene ambiguous. The TCR sequence derives from a man aged 25-40 years in good health. The DNA for the CDR3 is TGTGCCAGCAGCCCGACTATGATGAACACTGAAGCTTTCTTT. Its translation: CASSPTMMNTEAFF.